This TCR beta chain was sequenced during a study of T cell responses to AZD1222 COVID-19 vaccine. General study results and limits: In all cases, repertoires were sampled only after the peak T cell response.

Germline CDR1 and CDR2: SGHNT and YYREEE (reference sequence). The CDR3 runs to 14 residues. V lost 0 bases, J lost 2 bases, and 7 bases lay in between. A note on this clone: Antigen specificity is unknown.

The assay was immunoSEQ multiplex PCR, and TCRdb's table has in-frame clones only and misses some. The table records 100,000 to 150,000 clones, roughly nine tenths of them present only once. Specimen: peripheral blood, collected on day 0 of AZD1222 vaccination. The chain joins TRBV5-4 to TRBJ2-3; D is unclear. The TCR comes from an adult in good health. CDR3 region: CASSLDSVTDTQYF. Here the CDR3 DNA reads TGTGCCAGCAGCTTGGACTCTGTCACAGATACGCAGTATTTT. Full variable domain (rest looked up from reference TRBV5-4 and TRBJ2-3): ETGVTQSPTHLIKTRGQQVTLRCSSQSGHNTVSWYQQALGQGPQFIFQYYREEENGRGNFPPRFSGLQFPNYSSELNVNALELDDSALYLCASSLDSVTDTQYFGPGTRLTVL.